A selection of T cell receptor beta chains follows, all from one sample in a study of T cell changes during pregnancy in multiple sclerosis. Assay: immunoSEQ multiplex PCR; the TCRdb copy retains only in-frame clones and omits some. The sample yields about 73,000 clones, 80% to 95% seen once. Sequenced here: peripheral blood, sampled in the third trimester of pregnancy. These receptors were collected from a female donor in good health, enrolled as a control in a pregnancy study. Both conserved end residues are part of each CDR3. D genes are given only for firm matches. Part of the rows lack a size; the others show once, few, many or a class for expanded clones.

V gene: TRBV19; J gene: TRBJ2-2; clone size: NA; D gene: TRBD1; CDR3 DNA: TGTGCCAGTAGTATTAAGGGGGCCATGATCACCGGGGAGCTGTTTTTT; CDR3 protein: CASSIKGAMITGELFF
V gene: TRBV21-1; J gene: TRBJ1-5; clone size: once; D gene: NA; CDR3 DNA: TGTGCCAGCAGCAAGGGTGGCCGGGTGGACTTAAGGACCCAGCATTTT; CDR3 protein: CASSKGGRVDLRTQHF
V gene: TRBV19; J gene: TRBJ2-1; clone size: once; D gene: TRBD1; CDR3 DNA: TGTGCCAGTAGTACGGGACAGGCCGATGAGCAGTTCTTC; CDR3 protein: CASSTGQADEQFF
V gene: TRBV6-1; J gene: TRBJ2-5; clone size: once; D gene: TRBD2; CDR3 DNA: TGTGCCAGCAGTTTACTAGCGGGAACGCAAGAGACCCAGTACTTC; CDR3 protein: CASSLLAGTQETQYF
V gene: TRBV6-4; J gene: TRBJ2-1; clone size: NA; D gene: NA; CDR3 DNA: TGTGCCAGCGGAGGGGCGGGGGCCTCGAACAATGAGCAGTTCTTC; CDR3 protein: CASGGAGASNNEQFF
V gene: TRBV27; J gene: TRBJ2-1; clone size: NA; D gene: TRBD1; CDR3 DNA: TGTGCCAGCAGTTCGCCCGACAGGGGACCCTACAATGAGCAGTTCTTC; CDR3 protein: CASSSPDRGPYNEQFF
V gene: TRBV7-2; J gene: TRBJ1-4; clone size: NA; D gene: TRBD1; CDR3 DNA: TGTGCCAGCAGCTGGGACAGGGATACTAATGAAAAACTGTTTTTT; CDR3 protein: CASSWDRDTNEKLFF
V gene: TRBV9; J gene: TRBJ2-4; clone size: NA; D gene: TRBD1; CDR3 DNA: TGTGCCAGCAGCGCTAAAGGGACAGGAGGGGTGCCGTACTTC; CDR3 protein: CASSAKGTGGVPYF
V gene: TRBV7-6; J gene: TRBJ1-1; clone size: NA; D gene: TRBD1; CDR3 DNA: TGTGCCAGCAGCCCAGACAGGGTTGCGTACACTGAAGCTTTCTTT; CDR3 protein: CASSPDRVAYTEAFF
V gene: TRBV2; J gene: TRBJ1-4; clone size: NA; D gene: NA; CDR3 DNA: TGTGCCAGCAGCCCCGACAGGACCTTTAATGAAAAACTGTTTTTT; CDR3 protein: CASSPDRTFNEKLFF
V gene: TRBV9; J gene: TRBJ2-3; clone size: once; D gene: TRBD1; CDR3 DNA: TGTGCCAGCAGCCTACGGACAGGGCGCACAGATACGCAGTATTTT; CDR3 protein: CASSLRTGRTDTQYF
V gene: TRBV30; J gene: TRBJ1-4; clone size: NA; D gene: TRBD1; CDR3 DNA: TGTGCCTGGAGGCCACCGGGACAGGGAGCCGAAAAACTGTTTTTT; CDR3 protein: CAWRPPGQGAEKLFF
V gene: TRBV15; J gene: TRBJ1-2; clone size: few; D gene: TRBD1; CDR3 DNA: TGTGCCACCCGTGGACAGGGGGCTTTTGGCTACACCTTC; CDR3 protein: CATRGQGAFGYTF
V gene: TRBV7-2; J gene: TRBJ2-1; clone size: NA; D gene: NA; CDR3 DNA: TGTGCCAGCAGCCTACTAGTCAATGAGCAGTTCTTC; CDR3 protein: CASSLLVNEQFF
V gene: TRBV19; J gene: TRBJ1-5; clone size: medium-sized; D gene: NA; CDR3 DNA: TGTGCCAGTAGTATAATCAGGGAAGTACAGCCCCAGCATTTT; CDR3 protein: CASSIIREVQPQHF
V gene: TRBV11-3; J gene: TRBJ1-1; clone size: NA; D gene: NA; CDR3 DNA: TGTGCCAGCAGCCGGGGGAGGGCGAACACTGAAGCTTTCTTT; CDR3 protein: CASSRGRANTEAFF
V gene: TRBV18; J gene: TRBJ2-7; clone size: NA; D gene: TRBD1; CDR3 DNA: TGTGCCAGCTCACTCGGGACAGTCGACGAGCAGTACTTC; CDR3 protein: CASSLGTVDEQYF
V gene: TRBV29-1; J gene: TRBJ2-7; clone size: NA; D gene: TRBD1; CDR3 DNA: TGCAGCGTTGAAACAGGGGGTTCCGAGCAGTACTTC; CDR3 protein: CSVETGGSEQYF